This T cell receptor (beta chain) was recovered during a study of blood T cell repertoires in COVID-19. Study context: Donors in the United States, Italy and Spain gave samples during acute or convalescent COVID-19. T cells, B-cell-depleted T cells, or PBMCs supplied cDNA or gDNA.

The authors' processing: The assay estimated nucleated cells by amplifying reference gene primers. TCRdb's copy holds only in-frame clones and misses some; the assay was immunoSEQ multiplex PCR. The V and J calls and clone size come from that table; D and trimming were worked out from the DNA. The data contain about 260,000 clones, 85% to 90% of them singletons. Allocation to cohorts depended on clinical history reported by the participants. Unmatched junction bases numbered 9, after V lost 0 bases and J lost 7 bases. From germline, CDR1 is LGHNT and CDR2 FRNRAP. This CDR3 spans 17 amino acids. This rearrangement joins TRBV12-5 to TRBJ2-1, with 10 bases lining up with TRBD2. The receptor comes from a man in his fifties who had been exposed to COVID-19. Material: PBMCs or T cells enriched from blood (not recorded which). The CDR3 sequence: CASGLVRKRGGRNEQFF. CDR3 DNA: TGTGCTAGTGGTTTGGTACGAAAGCGGGGGGGCCGAAATGAGCAGTTCTTC.